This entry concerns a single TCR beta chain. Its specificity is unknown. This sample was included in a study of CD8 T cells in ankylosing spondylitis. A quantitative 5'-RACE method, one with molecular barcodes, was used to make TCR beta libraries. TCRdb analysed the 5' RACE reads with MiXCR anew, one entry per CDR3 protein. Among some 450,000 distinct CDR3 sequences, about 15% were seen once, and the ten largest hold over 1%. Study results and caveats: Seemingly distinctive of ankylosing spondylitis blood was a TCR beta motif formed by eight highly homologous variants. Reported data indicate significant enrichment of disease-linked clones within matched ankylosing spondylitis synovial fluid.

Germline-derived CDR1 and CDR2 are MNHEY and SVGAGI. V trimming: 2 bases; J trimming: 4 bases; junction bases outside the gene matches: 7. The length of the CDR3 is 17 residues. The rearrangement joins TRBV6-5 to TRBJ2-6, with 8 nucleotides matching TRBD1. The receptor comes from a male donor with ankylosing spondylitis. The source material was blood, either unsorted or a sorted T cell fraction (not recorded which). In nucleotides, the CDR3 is TGTGCCAGCAGTTACGCCGCGACAGGGGCCGGGGCCAACGTCCTGACTTTC. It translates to CASSYAATGAGANVLTF.